This T cell receptor beta chain was sequenced for a study of T cells in tumors after PD-1 blockade. Turning to the study itself: Patients received pembrolizumab 200 mg every 3 weeks or cemiplimab 350 mg every 2 weeks. Daily vismodegib 150 mg continued in a subset of anti-PD-1-treated patients.

A remark on this clone: As yet, its antigen is unknown.

The table came from immunoSEQ multiplex PCR; TCRdb's copy has only in-frame clones and leaves some out. The sample lists about 48,000 clones, 81% occurring once. The CDR3 length is 16 residues. The germline CDR1 and CDR2 sequences are SGHTA and FQGNSA. V shed 7 bases, J shed 2 bases, and the junction held 10 bases outside the gene matches. Tumor or blood genomic DNA was sequenced, with inputs of about 550 ng to 6,004 ng. Points from the study as a whole: Blood contained about 43% of the tumor's TCR clonotypes.

Sequencing used PBMCs, obtained before anti-PD-1 treatment. This chain joins TRBV7-2 and TRBJ2-3, with 9 bases fitting TRBD1. This TCR derives from a human donor with basal cell carcinoma. CDR3 loop: CASILIRDRVTDTQYF. The CDR3 bases are TGTGCCAGCATCCTCATCCGGGACAGGGTCACAGATACGCAGTATTTT. Full variable domain (outside the CDR3, taken from reference TRBV7-2 and TRBJ2-3): GAGVSQSPSNKVTEKGKDVELRCDPISGHTALYWYRQSLGQGLEFLIYFQGNSAPDKSGLPSDRFSAERTGGSVSTLTIQRTQQEDSAVYLCASILIRDRVTDTQYFGPGTRLTVL.